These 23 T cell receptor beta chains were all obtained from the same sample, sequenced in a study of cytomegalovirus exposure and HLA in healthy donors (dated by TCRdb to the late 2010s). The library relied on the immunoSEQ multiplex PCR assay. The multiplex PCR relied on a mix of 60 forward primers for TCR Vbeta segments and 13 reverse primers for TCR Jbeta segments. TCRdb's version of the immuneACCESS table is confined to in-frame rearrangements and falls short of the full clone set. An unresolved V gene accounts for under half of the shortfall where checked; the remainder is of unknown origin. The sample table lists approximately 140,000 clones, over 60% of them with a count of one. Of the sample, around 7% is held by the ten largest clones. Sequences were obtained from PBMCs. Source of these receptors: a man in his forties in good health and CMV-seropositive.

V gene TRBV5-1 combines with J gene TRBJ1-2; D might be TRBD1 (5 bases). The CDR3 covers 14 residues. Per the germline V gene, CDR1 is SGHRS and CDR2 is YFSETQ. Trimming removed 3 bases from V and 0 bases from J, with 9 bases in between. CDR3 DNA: TGCGCCAGCAGCTCTGACAGATCTAACTATGGCTACACCTTC. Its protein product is CASSSDRSNYGYTF.

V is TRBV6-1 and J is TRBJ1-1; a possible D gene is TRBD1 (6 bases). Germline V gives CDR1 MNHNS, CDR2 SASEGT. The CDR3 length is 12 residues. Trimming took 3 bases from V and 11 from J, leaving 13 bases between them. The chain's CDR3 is CASSELGQGAFF. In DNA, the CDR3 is TGTGCCAGCAGTGAGTTGGGACAAGGGGCTTTCTTT.

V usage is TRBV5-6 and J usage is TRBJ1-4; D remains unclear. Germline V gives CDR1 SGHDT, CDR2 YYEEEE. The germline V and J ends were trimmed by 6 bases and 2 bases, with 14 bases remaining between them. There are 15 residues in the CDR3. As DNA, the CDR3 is TGTGCCAGCACTTCTTTGGGCGTCACTAATGAAAAACTGTTTTTT. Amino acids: CASTSLGVTNEKLFF.

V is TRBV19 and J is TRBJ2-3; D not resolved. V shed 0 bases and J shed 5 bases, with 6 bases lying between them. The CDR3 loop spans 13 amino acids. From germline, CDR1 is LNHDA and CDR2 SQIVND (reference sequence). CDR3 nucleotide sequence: TGTGCCAGTAGTATAGATCGGAGAGATACGCAGTATTTT. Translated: CASSIDRRDTQYF.

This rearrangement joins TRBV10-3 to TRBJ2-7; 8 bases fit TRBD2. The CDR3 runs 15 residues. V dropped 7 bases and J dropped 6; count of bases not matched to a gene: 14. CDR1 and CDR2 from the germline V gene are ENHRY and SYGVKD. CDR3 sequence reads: CAINPSGGGPSEQYF. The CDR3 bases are TGTGCCATCAATCCGTCCGGGGGGGGGCCGAGCGAGCAGTACTTC.

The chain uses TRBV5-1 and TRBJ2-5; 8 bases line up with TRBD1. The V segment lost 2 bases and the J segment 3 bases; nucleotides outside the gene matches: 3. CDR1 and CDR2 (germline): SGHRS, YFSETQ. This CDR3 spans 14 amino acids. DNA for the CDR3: TGCGCCAGCAGCTTCTTGGACAGGGAAGAGACCCAGTACTTC. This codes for CASSFLDREETQYF.

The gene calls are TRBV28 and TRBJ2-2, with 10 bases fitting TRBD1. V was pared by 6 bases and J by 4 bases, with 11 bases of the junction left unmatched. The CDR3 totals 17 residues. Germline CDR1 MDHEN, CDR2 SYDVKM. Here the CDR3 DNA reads TGTGCCAGCAGACAAGACAGGGGGCGCGGTGGCACCGGGGAGCTGTTTTTT. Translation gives CASRQDRGRGGTGELFF.

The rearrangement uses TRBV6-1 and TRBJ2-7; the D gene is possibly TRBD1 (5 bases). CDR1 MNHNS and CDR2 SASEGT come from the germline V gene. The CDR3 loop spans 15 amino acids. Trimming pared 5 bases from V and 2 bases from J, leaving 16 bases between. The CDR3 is CASSITGRVPYEQYF. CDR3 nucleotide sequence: TGTGCCAGCAGTATCACAGGTCGGGTACCCTACGAGCAGTACTTC.

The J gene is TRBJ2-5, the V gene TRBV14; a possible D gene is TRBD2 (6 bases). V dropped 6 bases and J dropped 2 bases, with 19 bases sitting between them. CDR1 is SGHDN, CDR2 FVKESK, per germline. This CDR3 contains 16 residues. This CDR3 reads CASSPWWGTHQETQYF. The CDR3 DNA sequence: TGTGCCAGCAGTCCCTGGTGGGGGACTCATCAAGAGACCCAGTACTTC.

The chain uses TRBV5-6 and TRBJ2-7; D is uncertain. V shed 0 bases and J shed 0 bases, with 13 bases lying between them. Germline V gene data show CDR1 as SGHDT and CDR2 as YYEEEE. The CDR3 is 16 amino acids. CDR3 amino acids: CASSLGGRVPSYEQYF. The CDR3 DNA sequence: TGTGCCAGCAGCTTGGGAGGTCGGGTCCCCTCCTACGAGCAGTACTTC. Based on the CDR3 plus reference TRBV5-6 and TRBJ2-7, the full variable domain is DAGVTQSPTHLIKTRGQQVTLRCSPKSGHDTVSWYQQALGQGPQFIFQYYEEEERQRGNFPDRFSGHQFPNYSSELNVNALLLGDSALYLCASSLGGRVPSYEQYFGPGTRLTVT.

The CDR3 loop reads CAWRVTGGYGYTF. CDR3 nucleotides: TGTGCCTGGAGGGTCACAGGGGGCTATGGCTACACCTTC. The chain is built from TRBV30 and TRBJ1-2; TRBD1 aligns across 8 bases. CDR1 and CDR2 from the germline V gene are GTSNPN and SVGIG (reference sequence). The CDR3 contains 13 residues. Trimming took 3 bases from V and 4 from J; bases not matched to a gene: 4.

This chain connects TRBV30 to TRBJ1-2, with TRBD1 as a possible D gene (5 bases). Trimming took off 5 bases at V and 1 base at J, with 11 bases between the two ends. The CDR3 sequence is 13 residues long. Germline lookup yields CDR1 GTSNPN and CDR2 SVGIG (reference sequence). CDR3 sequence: CAWETQGNYGYTF. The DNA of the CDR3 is TGTGCCTGGGAAACGCAGGGTAACTATGGCTACACCTTC. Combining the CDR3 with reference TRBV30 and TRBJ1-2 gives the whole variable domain SQTIHQWPATLVQPVGSPLSLECTVEGTSNPNLYWYRQAAGRGLQLLFYSVGIGQISSEVPQNLSASRPQDRQFILSSKKLLLSDSGFYLCAWETQGNYGYTFGSGTRLTVV.

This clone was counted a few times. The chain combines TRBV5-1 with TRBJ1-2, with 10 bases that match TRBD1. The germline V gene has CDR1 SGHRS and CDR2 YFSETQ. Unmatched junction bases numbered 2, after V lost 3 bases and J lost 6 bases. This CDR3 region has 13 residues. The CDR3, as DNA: TGCGCCAGCAGCTCGGGACAGGGGAATGGCTACACCTTC. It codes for CASSSGQGNGYTF.

This CDR3 is CASSQDPLTSGGSTDTQYF. The CDR3 region has the DNA TGTGCCAGCAGCCAAGACCCCCTCACCAGCGGCGGATCCACAGATACGCAGTATTTT. The chain employs TRBV4-2 and TRBJ2-3; D may be TRBD2 (5 bases). There are 19 residues in the CDR3. The germline V gene has CDR1 LGHNA and CDR2 YNFKEQ. The V gene lost 0 bases and the J gene lost 2 bases, with 21 bases spanning the gap.

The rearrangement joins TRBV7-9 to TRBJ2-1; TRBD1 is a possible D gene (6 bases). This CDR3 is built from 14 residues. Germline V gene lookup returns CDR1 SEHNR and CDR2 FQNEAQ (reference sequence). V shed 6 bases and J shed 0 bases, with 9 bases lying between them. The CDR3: CASRRQASYNEQFF. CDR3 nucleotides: TGTGCCAGCAGGAGACAGGCCTCCTACAATGAGCAGTTCTTC.

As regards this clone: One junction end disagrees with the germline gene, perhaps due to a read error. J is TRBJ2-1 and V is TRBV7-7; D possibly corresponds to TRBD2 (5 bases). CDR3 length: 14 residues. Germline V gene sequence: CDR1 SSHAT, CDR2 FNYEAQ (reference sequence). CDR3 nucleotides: TGTGCTAGCAGCTTAGGGTACGGGGTCAATGAGCAGTTCTTC. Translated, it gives CASSLGYGVNEQFF.

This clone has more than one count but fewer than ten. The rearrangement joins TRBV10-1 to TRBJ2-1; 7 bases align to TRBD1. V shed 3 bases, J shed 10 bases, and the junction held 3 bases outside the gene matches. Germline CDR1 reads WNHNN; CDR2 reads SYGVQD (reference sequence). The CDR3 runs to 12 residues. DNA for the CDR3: TGCGCCAGCAGTGATATGGACAGGGAGCAGTTCTTC. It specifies CASSDMDREQFF.

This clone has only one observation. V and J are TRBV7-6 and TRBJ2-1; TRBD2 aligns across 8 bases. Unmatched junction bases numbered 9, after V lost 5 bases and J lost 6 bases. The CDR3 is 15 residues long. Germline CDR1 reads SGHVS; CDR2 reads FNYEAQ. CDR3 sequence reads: CASSLFSGGGNEQFF. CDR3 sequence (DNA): TGTGCCAGCAGCCTATTCAGCGGGGGAGGCAATGAGCAGTTCTTC.

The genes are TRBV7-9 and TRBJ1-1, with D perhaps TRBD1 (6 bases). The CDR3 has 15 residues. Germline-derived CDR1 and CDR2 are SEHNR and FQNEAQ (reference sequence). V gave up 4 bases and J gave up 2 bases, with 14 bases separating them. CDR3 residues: CASSYSDSRNTEAFF. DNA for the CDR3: TGTGCCAGCAGCTACTCGGACAGCAGAAACACTGAAGCTTTCTTT.

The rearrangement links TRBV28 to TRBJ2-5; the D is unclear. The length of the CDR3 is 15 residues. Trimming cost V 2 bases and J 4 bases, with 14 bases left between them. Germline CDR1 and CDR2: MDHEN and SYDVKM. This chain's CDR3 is CASSLILGSGETQYF. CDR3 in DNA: TGTGCCAGCAGTTTAATCTTGGGCTCTGGAGAGACCCAGTACTTC.

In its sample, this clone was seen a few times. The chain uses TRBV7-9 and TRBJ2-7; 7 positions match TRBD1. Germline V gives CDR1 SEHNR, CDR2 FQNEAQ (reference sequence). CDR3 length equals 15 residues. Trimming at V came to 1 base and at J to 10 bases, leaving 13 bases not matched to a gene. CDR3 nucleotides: TGTGCCAGCAGCTTAGTCTGGGACAGTACCCCCCATCAGTACTTC. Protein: CASSLVWDSTPHQYF.

The DNA for the CDR3 is TGTGCCAGCAGCGCATCGAGCGGGTTTGACAGGGCAGGAGGGGGCACTGAAGCTTTCTTT. Amino acid sequence: CASSASSGFDRAGGGTEAFF. The chain carries TRBV9 and TRBJ1-1; 7 nucleotides align to TRBD1. Trimming at V came to 3 bases and at J to 4 bases, leaving 24 bases not matched to a gene. The germline gives CDR1 SGDLS, CDR2 YYNGEE. The CDR3 is 20 residues long. Full variable domain (missing parts from reference TRBV9 and TRBJ1-1): DSGVTQTPKHLITATGQRVTLRCSPRSGDLSVYWYQQSLDQGLQFLIQYYNGEERAKGNILERFSAQQFPDLHSELNLSSLELGDSALYFCASSASSGFDRAGGGTEAFFGQGTRLTVV.

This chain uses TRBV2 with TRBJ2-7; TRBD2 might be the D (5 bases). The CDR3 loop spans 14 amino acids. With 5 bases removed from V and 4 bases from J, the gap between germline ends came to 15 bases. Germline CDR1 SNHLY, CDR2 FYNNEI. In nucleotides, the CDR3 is TGTGCCAGCAGTAAAGTCCGGGAAGCATACGAGCAGTACTTC. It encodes CASSKVREAYEQYF.